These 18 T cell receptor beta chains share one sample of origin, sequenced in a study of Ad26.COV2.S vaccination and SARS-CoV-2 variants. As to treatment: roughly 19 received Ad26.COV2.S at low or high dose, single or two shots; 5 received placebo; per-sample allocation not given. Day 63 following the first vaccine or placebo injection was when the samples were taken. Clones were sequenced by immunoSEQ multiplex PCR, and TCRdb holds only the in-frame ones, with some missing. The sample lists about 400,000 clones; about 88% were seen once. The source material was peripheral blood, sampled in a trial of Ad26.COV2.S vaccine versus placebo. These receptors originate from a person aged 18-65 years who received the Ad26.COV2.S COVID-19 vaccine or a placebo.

DNA of the CDR3: TGCGCCAGCAGTGAAGGAGGCGGGAGGGCCAAGCTGACCAATGAGCAGTTCTTC. Translated, it gives CASSEGGGRAKLTNEQFF. The V call is TRBV10-2, the J call TRBJ2-1, with TRBD2 matching 9 bases. This CDR3 comprises 18 residues. The V and J ends lost 3 bases and 6 bases, in that order; junction bases with no gene match: 15. Germline V CDR1 and CDR2: WSHSY, SAAADI.

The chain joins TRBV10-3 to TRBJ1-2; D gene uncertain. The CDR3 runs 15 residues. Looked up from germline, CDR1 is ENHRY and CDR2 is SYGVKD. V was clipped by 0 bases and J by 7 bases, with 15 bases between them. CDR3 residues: CAISESGSRVGGYTF. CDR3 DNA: TGTGCCATCAGTGAGTCCGGGAGTCGGGTCGGTGGCTACACCTTC.

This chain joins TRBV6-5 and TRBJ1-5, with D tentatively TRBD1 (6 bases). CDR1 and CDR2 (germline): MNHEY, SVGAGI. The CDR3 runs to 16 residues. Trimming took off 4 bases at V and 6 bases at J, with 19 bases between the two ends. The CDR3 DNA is TGTGCCAGCAGTTTAAGGCGAGGGGGTGAGCGTCAGCCCCAGCATTTT. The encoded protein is CASSLRRGGERQPQHF.

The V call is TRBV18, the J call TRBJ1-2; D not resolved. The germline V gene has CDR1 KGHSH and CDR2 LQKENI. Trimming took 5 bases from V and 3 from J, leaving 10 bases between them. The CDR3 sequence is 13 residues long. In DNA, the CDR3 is TGTGCCAGCTCAAATAGTTACGACTATGGCTACACCTTC. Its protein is CASSNSYDYGYTF.

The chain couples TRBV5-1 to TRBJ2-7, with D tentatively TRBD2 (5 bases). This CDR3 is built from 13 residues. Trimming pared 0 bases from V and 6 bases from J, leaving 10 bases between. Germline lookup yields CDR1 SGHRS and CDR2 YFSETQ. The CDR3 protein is CASSLDLSGEQYF. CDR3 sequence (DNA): TGCGCCAGCAGCTTGGACCTCAGCGGCGAGCAGTACTTC.

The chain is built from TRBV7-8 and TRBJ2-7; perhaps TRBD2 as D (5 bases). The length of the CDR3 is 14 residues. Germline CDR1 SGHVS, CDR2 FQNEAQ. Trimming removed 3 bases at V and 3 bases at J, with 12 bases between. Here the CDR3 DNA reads TGTGCCAGCAGCTTCGGAATTCGGGGCTACGAGCAGTACTTC. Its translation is CASSFGIRGYEQYF.

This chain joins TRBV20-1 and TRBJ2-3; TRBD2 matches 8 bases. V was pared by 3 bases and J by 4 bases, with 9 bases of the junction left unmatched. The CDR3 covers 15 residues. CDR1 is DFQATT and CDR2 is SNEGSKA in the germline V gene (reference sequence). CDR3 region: CSASVVAGLPDTQYF. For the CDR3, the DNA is TGCAGTGCTAGTGTGGTAGCGGGACTGCCAGATACGCAGTATTTT.

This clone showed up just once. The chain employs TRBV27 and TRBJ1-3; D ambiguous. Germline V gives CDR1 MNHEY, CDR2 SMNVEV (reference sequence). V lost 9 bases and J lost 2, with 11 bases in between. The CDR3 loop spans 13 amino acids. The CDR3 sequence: CASSRQAGNTIYF. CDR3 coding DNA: TGTGCCAGTTCACGGCAAGCTGGAAACACCATATATTTT.

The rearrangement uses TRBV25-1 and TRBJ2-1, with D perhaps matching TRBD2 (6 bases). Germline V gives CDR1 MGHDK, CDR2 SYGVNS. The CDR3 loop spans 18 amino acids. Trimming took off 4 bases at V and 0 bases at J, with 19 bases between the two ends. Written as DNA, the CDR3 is TGTGCCAGCAGTGGCGGGACTCAAGGTCACAGCTCCTACAATGAGCAGTTCTTC. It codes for CASSGGTQGHSSYNEQFF.

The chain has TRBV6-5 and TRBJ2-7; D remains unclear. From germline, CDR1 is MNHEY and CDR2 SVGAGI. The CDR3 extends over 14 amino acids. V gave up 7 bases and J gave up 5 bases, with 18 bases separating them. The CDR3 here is CASTSVRLYHEQYF. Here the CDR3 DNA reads TGTGCCAGCACCTCTGTACGGTTATATCACGAGCAGTACTTC.

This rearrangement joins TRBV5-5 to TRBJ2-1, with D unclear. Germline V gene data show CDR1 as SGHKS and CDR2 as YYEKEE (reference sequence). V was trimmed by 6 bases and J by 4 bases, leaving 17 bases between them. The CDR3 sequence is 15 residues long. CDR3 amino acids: CASTLGLGQYNEQFF. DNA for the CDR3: TGTGCCAGCACCCTCGGCCTTGGGCAGTACAATGAGCAGTTCTTC. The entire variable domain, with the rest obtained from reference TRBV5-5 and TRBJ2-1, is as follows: DAGVTQSPTHLIKTRGQQVTLRCSPISGHKSVSWYQQVLGQGPQFIFQYYEKEERGRGNFPDRFSARQFPNYSSELNVNALLLGDSALYLCASTLGLGQYNEQFFGPGTRLTVL.

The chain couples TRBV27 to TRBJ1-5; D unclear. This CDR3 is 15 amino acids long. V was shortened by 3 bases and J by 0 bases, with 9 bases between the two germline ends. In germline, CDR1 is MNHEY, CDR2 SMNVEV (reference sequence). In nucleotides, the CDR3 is TGTGCCAGCAGTTTTTCACCGTATAGCAATCAGCCCCAGCATTTT. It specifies CASSFSPYSNQPQHF.

Here the CDR3 reads CASSLSGGVGYTF. Written as DNA, the CDR3 is TGTGCCAGCAGTTTATCCGGGGGCGTTGGCTACACCTTC. The gene calls are TRBV27 and TRBJ1-2; TRBD1 is a possible D gene (6 bases). Germline CDR1 reads MNHEY; CDR2 reads SMNVEV (reference sequence). The CDR3 loop spans 13 amino acids. Trimming cost V 0 bases and J 7 bases, with 9 bases left between them.

In DNA form, the CDR3 reads TGTGCCTCAGAGGGCCCCAATCAGCCCCAGCATTTT. This translates into CASEGPNQPQHF. The chain couples TRBV28 to TRBJ1-5; no definite D call. Germline lookup yields CDR1 MDHEN and CDR2 SYDVKM. The CDR3 consists of 12 residues. Trimming took off 11 bases at V and 3 bases at J, with 11 bases between the two ends.

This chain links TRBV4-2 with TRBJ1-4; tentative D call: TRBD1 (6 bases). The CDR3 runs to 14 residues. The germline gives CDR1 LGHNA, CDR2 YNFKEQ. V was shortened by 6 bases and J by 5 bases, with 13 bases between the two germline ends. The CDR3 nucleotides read TGTGCCAGCAGTAAAGGACAGCAGAATGAAAAACTGTTTTTT. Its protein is CASSKGQQNEKLFF.

As DNA, the CDR3 is TGCGCCAGCAGCTTGGAACGGAAGGTCACAGATACGCAGTATTTT. It is translated as CASSLERKVTDTQYF. The chain employs TRBV5-1 and TRBJ2-3; no firm D call. CDR1 is SGHRS and CDR2 is YFSETQ in the germline V gene. This CDR3 contains 15 residues. The V end was cut by 0 bases, the J end by 2 bases, with 10 bases between.

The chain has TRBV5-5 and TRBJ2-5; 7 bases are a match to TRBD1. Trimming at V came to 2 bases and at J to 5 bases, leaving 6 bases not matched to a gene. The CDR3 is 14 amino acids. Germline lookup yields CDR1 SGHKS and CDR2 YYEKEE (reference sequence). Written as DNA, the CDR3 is TGTGCCAGCAGCTTTCGACAGGGCGATGAGACCCAGTACTTC. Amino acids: CASSFRQGDETQYF.

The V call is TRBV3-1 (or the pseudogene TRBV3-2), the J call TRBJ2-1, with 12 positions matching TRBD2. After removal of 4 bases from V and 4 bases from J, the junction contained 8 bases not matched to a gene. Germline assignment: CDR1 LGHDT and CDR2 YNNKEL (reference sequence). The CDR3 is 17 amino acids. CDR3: CASSLLAGGLTYNEQFF. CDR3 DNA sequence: TGTGCCAGCAGCCTGCTAGCGGGAGGGCTTACGTACAATGAGCAGTTCTTC.